A selection of T cell receptor beta chains follows, all from one sample in a study of technical replicates of blood from a handful of donors. TCRdb keeps only in-frame clones here, not all; method: immunoSEQ multiplex PCR. Of more than 60,000 clones listed, around 95% are singletons. The specimen sequenced was T cells isolated from PBMCs. These receptors came from a human donor in good health. The CDR3 runs from the conserved cysteine through the conserved F or W. A D gene is named only where the DNA matches it firmly. Where a row states a size, it is once, few, many or the class of an expanded clone; other rows omit it.

>TRBJ1-5|TRBV19|.|TRBD1
CATGGGQGYNQPQHF
TGTGCCACGGGGGGGGGACAGGGGTACAATCAGCCCCAGCATTTT
>TRBJ2-7|TRBV10-3|.|TRBD2
CAISELVTSGRIEQYF
TGTGCCATCAGTGAGCTAGTGACTAGCGGGAGGATCGAGCAGTACTTC
>TRBJ2-7|TRBV28|.|TRBD1
CASTTGAYEQYF
TGTGCCAGCACTACAGGGGCCTACGAGCAGTACTTC
>TRBJ1-2|TRBV7-9|.|.
CASSSEREYGYTF
TGTGCCAGCAGCAGCGAAAGAGAGTATGGCTACACCTTC
>TRBJ1-1|TRBV6-1|.|.
CASSEWVSGTEAFF
TGTGCCAGCAGTGAATGGGTGTCGGGCACTGAAGCTTTCTTT
>TRBJ1-3|TRBV7-8|.|.
CASSLRGVGNTIYF
TGTGCCAGCAGCTTACGGGGAGTTGGTAACACCATATATTTT
>TRBJ1-5|TRBV28|once|TRBD1
CASSLDRDPSNQPQHF
TGTGCCAGCAGTCTGGACAGGGACCCTAGCAATCAGCCCCAGCATTTT
>TRBJ2-7|TRBV7-8|.|.
CASSLDGHEQYF
TGTGCCAGCAGCTTAGACGGTCACGAGCAGTACTTC
>TRBJ1-1|TRBV7-8|.|.
CASSPGIAVNTEAFF
TGTGCCAGCAGCCCTGGCATAGCGGTGAACACTGAAGCTTTCTTT
>TRBJ2-3|TRBV2|.|.
CASCVTTDTQYF
TGTGCCAGCTGCGTCACCACAGATACGCAGTATTTT
>TRBJ1-1|TRBV28|.|TRBD1
CAGTQGKNTEAFF
TGTGCCGGGACACAGGGGAAGAACACTGAAGCTTTCTTT
>TRBJ1-2|TRBV6-4|.|.
CASSDSVGGYTF
TGTGCCAGCAGTGACTCCGTCGGGGGCTACACCTTC
>TRBJ2-1|TRBV4-1|.|TRBD2
CASSHPGRRGPEQFF
TGCGCCAGCAGCCATCCCGGGAGGAGGGGTCCTGAGCAGTTCTTC
>TRBJ2-5|TRBV28|.|TRBD2
CASSRGTSGRETQYF
TGTGCCAGCAGTCGCGGGACTAGCGGGAGGGAGACCCAGTACTTC
>TRBJ2-2|TRBV7-9|.|.
CASKVTSTGELFF
TGTGCCAGCAAGGTGACTAGCACCGGGGAGCTGTTTTTT
>TRBJ1-5|TRBV2|.|TRBD1
CASREQGAQPQHF
TGTGCCAGCCGTGAACAGGGGGCTCAGCCCCAGCATTTT
>TRBJ1-1|TRBV5-1|.|.
CASSLSHPTEAFF
TGCGCCAGCAGCTTGTCCCATCCCACTGAAGCTTTCTTT
>TRBJ1-3|TRBV7-8|.|TRBD1
CASSLARWTGSGNTIYF
TGTGCCAGCAGCTTAGCGCGTTGGACAGGGTCAGGAAACACCATATATTTT
>TRBJ2-3|TRBV10-1|.|TRBD1
CATRQGGTDTQYF
TGCGCCACCAGACAGGGGGGCACAGATACGCAGTATTTT
>TRBJ1-5|TRBV12-5|.|.
CASGPNTLVPQHF
TGTGCTAGTGGTCCAAACACCCTGGTCCCCCAGCATTTT
>TRBJ1-4|TRBV28|.|TRBD1
CASTPDRVGEKLFF
TGTGCCAGCACCCCTGACAGGGTTGGTGAAAAACTGTTTTTT
>TRBJ1-1|TRBV4-2|.|.
CASSPSLQEGTEAFF
TGTGCCAGCAGCCCTTCCTTACAGGAGGGCACTGAAGCTTTCTTT
>TRBJ1-1|TRBV30|.|.
CAWSTTGNTEAFF
TGTGCCTGGAGTACTACAGGGAACACTGAAGCTTTCTTT
>TRBJ2-3|TRBV15|.|TRBD2
CAVAGGTDTQYF
TGTGCTGTGGCGGGGGGCACAGATACGCAGTATTTT
>TRBJ2-1|TRBV15|.|TRBD1
CATSTGQYNEQFF
TGTGCCACCAGCACGGGACAGTACAATGAGCAGTTCTTC
>TRBJ2-1|TRBV19|.|TRBD2
CASASSGSREQFF
TGTGCCAGTGCGTCTAGCGGGAGTCGGGAGCAGTTCTTC
>TRBJ1-5|TRBV19|.|.
CASSIRRQLDQPQHF
TGTGCCAGTAGTATTAGGCGGCAGCTAGATCAGCCCCAGCATTTT